This is a list of T cell receptor beta chains from one sample in a study of blood T cells in healthy people across ages. Using its own MiXCR run on the 5' RACE reads, TCRdb lists one record per CDR3 protein. The sample shows around 1.5 million distinct CDR3 sequences, about 35% of them seen only once. The specimen was blood. These receptors all come from a woman in her 30s in good health. The CDR3 runs from the conserved cysteine through the conserved F or W. D genes are given only for firm matches. Clone size is not always given. Where it is, it says once, few, many or a class for expanded clones.

TRBV13	TRBJ1-2	.	once	TGTGCCAGCAGCTTAGGCCCCAAGGACCTCGCCAACTATGGCTACACCTTC	CASSLGPKDLANYGYTF
TRBV20-1	TRBJ2-3	TRBD2	few	TGCAGTGCCAAGAGCGGGTTTCCGGTAGCGGGAATTACTAGCACAGATACGCAGTATTTT	CSAKSGFPVAGITSTDTQYF
TRBV2	TRBJ2-5	.	.	TGTGCCAGCAGTTACGGGGGTGCGCGTGAGACCCAGTACTTC	CASSYGGARETQYF
TRBV7-2	TRBJ1-5	.	once	TGTGCCAGCAGCTTGACCGGGAAGTTTAATCAGCCCCAGCATTTT	CASSLTGKFNQPQHF
TRBV15	TRBJ1-4	.	few	TGTGCCACCAGCAGAGACCCGAATGAAAAACTGTTTTTT	CATSRDPNEKLFF
TRBV6-2/TRBV6-3	TRBJ2-6	TRBD2	many	TGTGCCAGCAGACGTATCACCGGGGGGTCTGGGGCCAACGTCCTGACTTTC	CASRRITGGSGANVLTF
TRBV12-3/TRBV12-4	TRBJ2-7	.	.	TGTGCCAGCAGCCGCCGCGGGACCTACGAGCAGTACTTC	CASSRRGTYEQYF
TRBV6-1	TRBJ2-7	TRBD2	.	TGTGCCAGCAACCTAGCGGACGGCGTAGGTTACGAGCAGTACTTC	CASNLADGVGYEQYF
TRBV15	TRBJ2-1	.	.	TGTGCCACCAGCTCCGGACTCATACCCTTAGAGCAGTTCTTC	CATSSGLIPLEQFF
TRBV4-2	TRBJ1-1	.	.	TGTGCCAGCAGCCAAACTCCCCTTGGCACCTTGAACACTGAAGCTTTCTTT	CASSQTPLGTLNTEAFF
TRBV9	TRBJ2-1	.	.	TGTGCCAGCAGCCCAGTGGTAGGGGGCAATGAGCAGTTCTTC	CASSPVVGGNEQFF
TRBV7-2	TRBJ1-2	.	few	TGTGCCAGCAGCTCGAGGAGGACGGGTGGATCCTACACCTTC	CASSSRRTGGSYTF
TRBV10-3	TRBJ2-5	.	many	TGTGCCATCTCCCCCGGATCAGGGCAGCAGACCCAGTACTTC	CAISPGSGQQTQYF
TRBV6-4	TRBJ2-3	TRBD1	.	TGTGCCAGCTACAAGGACAGGGGGCGGGCAGGTACGCAGTATTTT	CASYKDRGRAGTQYF
TRBV20-1	TRBJ2-5	.	few	TGCAGTGTTTCAGGACAGATCCTACAAGAGACCCAGTACTTC	CSVSGQILQETQYF
TRBV5-6	TRBJ2-1	.	few	TGTGCCAGCAGCTTCGGTACTCCCAATGAGCAGTTCTTC	CASSFGTPNEQFF
TRBV5-1	TRBJ2-7	.	few	TGCGCCAGCAGCCCACCCGGGACTTTCTCCTACGAGCAGTACTTC	CASSPPGTFSYEQYF
TRBV9	TRBJ2-1	TRBD2	few	TGTGCCAGCAGCGTAGGGACTAGCGGGATTTACAATGAGCAGTTCTTC	CASSVGTSGIYNEQFF
TRBV25-1	TRBJ2-7	TRBD1	few	TGTGCCAGCAATCTGGGGACAGGGGGCGTCTCCGAGCAGTACTTC	CASNLGTGGVSEQYF
TRBV20-1	TRBJ1-2	.	once	TGCAGTGCTGTAGCCCCTTTTGCGGACACTGTTTATGGCTACACCTTC	CSAVAPFADTVYGYTF
TRBV29-1	TRBJ1-1	.	.	TGCAGCGTTGAAAGGGACCGCCGGACTGAAGCTTTCTTT	CSVERDRRTEAFF
TRBV20-1	TRBJ2-3	TRBD2	few	TGCAGTGCTAGTCCTAGACTAGCGGGGTATGGCACAGATACGCAGTATTTT	CSASPRLAGYGTDTQYF